The sequence of this TCR beta chain was determined in a study of neoadjuvant anti-PD-1 for oral cavity cancer. The CDR3 consists of 14 residues. CDR1 MNHEY and CDR2 SMNVEV come from the germline V gene (reference sequence). Losses at the gene ends were 5 bases for V and 2 bases for J; bases not matched to a gene: 6. Clones were sequenced by immunoSEQ multiplex PCR, and TCRdb holds only the in-frame ones, with some missing. The table records about 14,000 clones, 71% of them present only once. This TCR was sampled from a person between 35 and 79 years old with oral cavity squamous cell carcinoma. V is TRBV27 and J is TRBJ2-7, with 7 bases aligning to TRBD1. Sequencing used PBMCs, obtained before nivolumab (anti-PD-1) treatment. The DNA for the CDR3 is TGTGCCAGCAGTGTCGGGACAGAAGCCTACGAGCAGTACTTC. Its translation is CASSVGTEAYEQYF.